The T cell receptor (beta chain) described here comes from a study of lymphopenia after photon versus proton radiotherapy. The CDR3 is 15 residues long. V dropped 6 bases and J dropped 7; count of bases not matched to a gene: 9. The germline V gene encodes CDR1 ENHRY and CDR2 SYGVKD. The protocol was immunoSEQ multiplex PCR, while the TCRdb copy is restricted to in-frame clones and leaves out a portion. This table holds approximately 66,000 clones, about 86% found once. The sequenced sample was peripheral blood, obtained from a patient treated with photon-based radiotherapy. The chain carries TRBV10-3 and TRBJ1-6; 7 bases map to TRBD1. The receptor comes from a man aged 35 to 55 with gastric cancer. The CDR3 reads CAIREGGQYNSPLHF. The DNA of the CDR3 is TGTGCCATCAGGGAAGGGGGACAGTACAATTCACCCCTCCACTTT.